This passage covers 2 T cell receptor beta chains from one sample sequenced in a study of STAT5B mutations in CD4+ large granular lymphocyte leukemia. Some clones are missing from TCRdb's copy, which holds only in-frame ones; the method was immunoSEQ multiplex PCR. Of around 30,000 clones listed, under 80% are singletons. The sample was CD4+ T cells from blood buffy coats. These receptors came from a human donor in good health.

This chain links TRBV10-3 with TRBJ1-6; a weak D match, TRBD1 (6 bases). CDR3 length equals 16 residues. Trimming removed 0 bases at V and 7 bases at J, with 13 bases between. Per germline, CDR1 ENHRY and CDR2 SYGVKD. The DNA for the CDR3 is TGTGCCATCAGTGAGTCGGGAGCAGGGGCCAATTCACCCCTCCACTTT. This encodes CAISESGAGANSPLHF.

Here the CDR3 DNA reads TGTGCCAGCAGCGAGACCCGAGGCACCTACGAGCAGTACTTC. Residues: CASSETRGTYEQYF. This chain uses TRBV6-5 with TRBJ2-7; D is unresolved. The CDR3 is 14 residues long. V was cut by 6 bases and J by 2 bases, with 14 bases left in between. Germline assignment: CDR1 MNHEY and CDR2 SVGAGI.